Each of the 29 T cell receptor beta chains below was sequenced from the same sample in a study of cytomegalovirus exposure and HLA in healthy donors. The PCR had 60 Vbeta and 13 Jbeta primers. Sequenced by immunoSEQ multiplex PCR; TCRdb stores in-frame clones only, minus some. The profile shows 150,000 to 200,000 clones, roughly 80% of them singletons. The source material was PBMCs. Receptors originate from a woman in her twenties or thirties in good health and CMV-seropositive.

This chain joins TRBV5-4 and TRBJ1-4; 7 nucleotides agree with TRBD1. Germline V gene lookup returns CDR1 SGHNT and CDR2 YYREEE (reference sequence). This CDR3 comprises 15 residues. V lost 0 bases to trimming and J lost 8 bases; unmatched junction nucleotides: 7. The CDR3 sequence is CASSLGSQGQEKLFF. In nucleotides, the CDR3 is TGTGCCAGCAGCTTGGGTAGTCAGGGACAGGAAAAACTGTTTTTT.

V usage is TRBV19 and J usage is TRBJ2-7, with TRBD1 matching over 8 bases. The CDR3 runs 14 residues. The trim removed 3 bases at V and 2 bases at J, leaving 3 bases unmatched. In germline, CDR1 is LNHDA, CDR2 SQIVND (reference sequence). DNA for the CDR3: TGTGCCAGTAGTATGACAGGGGAAACCTACGAGCAGTACTTC. It is translated as CASSMTGETYEQYF.

This clone was seen once. The V call is TRBV11-2, the J call TRBJ2-7; no clear D. The CDR3 is 14 residues long. V was clipped by 0 bases and J by 4 bases, with 10 bases between them. CDR1 and CDR2 (germline): SGHAT, FQNNGV. CDR3 amino acids: CASSLELSSYEQYF. CDR3 in DNA: TGTGCCAGCAGCTTAGAGCTCTCTAGTTACGAGCAGTACTTC.

This chain connects TRBV6-5 to TRBJ1-1; D is uncertain. V lost 6 bases and J lost 4, with 15 bases in between. The CDR3 spans 14 residues. CDR1 and CDR2 from the germline V gene are MNHEY and SVGAGI. The CDR3 sequence is CASSPVGTSTEAFF. The DNA of the CDR3 is TGTGCCAGCAGCCCCGTGGGCACATCCACTGAAGCTTTCTTT.

This clone was observed a single time. The chain is built from TRBV27 and TRBJ2-5, with D possibly being TRBD1 (6 bases). Near its end, the DNA agrees better with TRBJ2-7, so the J call may be wrong. The CDR3 totals 15 residues. Germline V gene sequence: CDR1 MNHEY, CDR2 SMNVEV (reference sequence). The CDR3 protein is CASSRATGHIYEQYF. The CDR3 coding sequence is TGTGCCAGCAGTCGGGCGACGGGACATATCTACGAGCAGTACTTC.

The genes are TRBV6-6 and TRBJ2-7; 10 nucleotides agree with TRBD2. From germline, CDR1 is MNHNY and CDR2 SVGAGI (reference sequence). The trim removed 6 bases at V and 2 bases at J, leaving 4 bases unmatched. The CDR3 length is 14 residues. CDR3 in amino acids: CASSPTSGAYEQYF. DNA for the CDR3: TGTGCCAGCAGCCCCACTAGCGGGGCCTACGAGCAGTACTTC.

The chain uses TRBV5-1 and TRBJ1-2; TRBD1 is a possible D gene (5 bases). The CDR3 has 13 amino acids. The ends were cut back, 5 bases at V and 2 bases at J, with 10 bases in the middle. Germline CDR1 SGHRS, CDR2 YFSETQ. The CDR3 is CASRAGLNYGYTF. CDR3 sequence (DNA): TGCGCCAGCAGGGCAGGGTTAAACTATGGCTACACCTTC.

This chain connects TRBV18 to TRBJ2-1; 13 nucleotides line up with TRBD2. This CDR3 has 19 amino acids. Looked up from germline, CDR1 is KGHSH and CDR2 is LQKENI. Germline trimming cut 2 bases from V and 2 bases from J; bases unmatched to any gene: 9. The CDR3 DNA reads TGTGCCAGCTCACCAAGAGGGACTAGCGGGGAAGGGACCTACAATGAGCAGTTCTTC. As protein: CASSPRGTSGEGTYNEQFF. Supplemented by reference TRBV18 and TRBJ2-1, the full variable domain reads NAGVMQNPRHLVRRRGQEARLRCSPMKGHSHVYWYRQLPEEGLKFMVYLQKENIIDESGMPKERFSAEFPKEGPSILRIQQVVRGDSAAYFCASSPRGTSGEGTYNEQFFGPGTRLTVL.

This chain joins TRBV4-1 and TRBJ1-1; D is unclear. CDR3 size: 14 residues. The V end lost 1 base, the J end lost 1 base, and 7 bases lay between the germline ends. Germline V gives CDR1 MGHRA, CDR2 YSYEKL. CDR3 coding DNA: TGCGCCAGCAGCCAAGTCGGGGAGAACACTGAAGCTTTCTTT. This encodes CASSQVGENTEAFF.

The chain carries TRBV7-9 and TRBJ1-1, with a possible D match to TRBD1 (6 bases). The length of the CDR3 is 18 residues. Germline-derived CDR1 and CDR2 are SEHNR and FQNEAQ (reference sequence). V lost 2 bases, J lost 0 bases, and 19 bases lay in between. In DNA, the CDR3 is TGTGCCAGCAGCTTATTCCCGAACGGGGGGGGCTTGAACACTGAAGCTTTCTTT. This sequence encodes CASSLFPNGGGLNTEAFF.

This clone was recorded a few times. J is TRBJ2-7 and V is TRBV11-3; tentative D call: TRBD1 (6 bases). Germline loops: CDR1 SGHNT, CDR2 YENEEA. The CDR3 consists of 14 residues. Trimming shortened V by 5 bases and J by 3 bases, and 14 bases separated the two germline ends. CDR3 amino acids: CASSSWDKSYEQYF. Written as DNA, the CDR3 is TGTGCCAGCAGCAGCTGGGACAAAAGCTACGAGCAGTACTTC.

The chain carries TRBV7-9 and TRBJ2-7, with 9 bases fitting TRBD1. Germline V CDR1 and CDR2: SEHNR, FQNEAQ (reference sequence). The CDR3 covers 15 residues. Trimming took 4 bases from V and 1 from J; bases not matched to a gene: 5. CDR3 sequence (DNA): TGTGCCAGCAGCTCCTCCGGGACAGGGTCCTACGAGCAGTACTTC. This encodes CASSSSGTGSYEQYF.

This chain links TRBV9 with TRBJ1-1; 8 bases are a match to TRBD1. The CDR3 has 14 amino acids. Germline CDR1 is SGDLS and CDR2 is YYNGEE. V dropped 4 bases and J dropped 0; count of bases not matched to a gene: 2. CDR3 protein: CASSKQGVNTEAFF. As DNA, the CDR3 is TGTGCCAGCAGCAAACAGGGGGTGAACACTGAAGCTTTCTTT.

This rearrangement joins TRBV7-2 to TRBJ1-2; 7 bases are shared with TRBD1. Per germline, CDR1 SGHTA and CDR2 FQGNSA. CDR3 size: 15 residues. Germline trimming cut 1 base from V and 0 bases from J; bases unmatched to any gene: 2. The CDR3 region has the DNA TGTGCCAGCAGCTTAGTCGGGACAGCTAACTATGGCTACACCTTC. Amino acids: CASSLVGTANYGYTF. The full variable domain, in which reference TRBV7-2 and TRBJ1-2 provide the parts outside the CDR3, is GAGVSQSPSNKVTEKGKDVELRCDPISGHTALYWYRQSLGQGLEFLIYFQGNSAPDKSGLPSDRFSAERTGGSVSTLTIQRTQQEDSAVYLCASSLVGTANYGYTFGSGTRLTVV.

This clone has a handful of counts. The V call is TRBV4-2, the J call TRBJ1-5, with D hard to call. V was shortened by 1 base and J by 5 bases, with 6 bases between the two germline ends. This CDR3 spans 13 amino acids. Germline lookup yields CDR1 LGHNA and CDR2 YNFKEQ. CDR3 DNA: TGTGCCAGCAGCCAAGTGCGAGATCAGCCCCAGCATTTT. Translated: CASSQVRDQPQHF.

This clone was detected once. The chain has TRBV28 and TRBJ2-3, with 11 positions matching TRBD2. J was trimmed by 1 base and V by 8 bases; bases with no gene match: 5. Germline CDR1 and CDR2: MDHEN and SYDVKM. CDR3 length equals 15 residues. CDR3 DNA sequence: TGTGCCAGCCGAACGACTAGCGGGGGCACAGATACGCAGTATTTT. Protein: CASRTTSGGTDTQYF.

The chain joins TRBV19 to TRBJ2-2; possible D gene TRBD1, 6 bases. V gave up 3 bases and J gave up 3 bases, with 14 bases separating them. The CDR3 consists of 16 residues. Germline V gene lookup returns CDR1 LNHDA and CDR2 SQIVND (reference sequence). The CDR3 sequence: CASSIFWGRDTGELFF. The CDR3 DNA follows: TGTGCCAGTAGTATCTTCTGGGGGCGAGACACCGGGGAGCTGTTTTTT. Full variable domain (rest looked up from reference TRBV19 and TRBJ2-2): DGGITQSPKYLFRKEGQNVTLSCEQNLNHDAMYWYRQDPGQGLRLIYYSQIVNDFQKGDIAEGYSVSREKKESFPLTVTSAQKNPTAFYLCASSIFWGRDTGELFFGEGSRLTVL.

This sequence joins TRBV5-4 and TRBJ2-1, with 7 bases identical to TRBD2. CDR3 length: 16 residues. The germline V gene encodes CDR1 SGHNT and CDR2 YYREEE (reference sequence). Unmatched junction bases numbered 12, after V lost 0 bases and J lost 9 bases. The CDR3 protein is CASSLGVWGGSGEQFF. DNA for the CDR3: TGTGCCAGCAGCTTGGGTGTTTGGGGGGGGAGTGGTGAGCAGTTCTTC.

The chain combines TRBV10-3 with TRBJ1-6; 7 bases map to TRBD1. After removal of 5 bases from V and 7 bases from J, the junction contained 8 bases not matched to a gene. The CDR3 contains 15 residues. Germline-derived CDR1 and CDR2 are ENHRY and SYGVKD. CDR3 in DNA: TGTGCCATCAGTCAAACGGACAGGCGAAATTCACCCCTCCACTTT. This codes for CAISQTDRRNSPLHF.

The chain is built from TRBV5-8 and TRBJ1-4, with 7 bases that match TRBD1. The germline V gene has CDR1 SGHTS and CDR2 YDEGEE. The CDR3 has 16 amino acids. Trimming at V came to 3 bases and at J to 4 bases, leaving 9 bases not matched to a gene. DNA of the CDR3: TGTGCCAGCAGCTCATTGAGAACAGGGGTTAATGAAAAACTGTTTTTT. Its translation is CASSSLRTGVNEKLFF.

The chain carries TRBV6-6 and TRBJ2-1; D perhaps matches TRBD1 (5 bases). Per germline, CDR1 MNHNY and CDR2 SVGAGI (reference sequence). The CDR3 is 15 amino acids. With 5 bases removed from V and 0 bases from J, the gap between germline ends came to 11 bases. CDR3 protein: CASSTTRVSYNEQFF. The CDR3 bases are TGTGCCAGCAGTACAACCAGGGTCTCCTACAATGAGCAGTTCTTC.

V gene TRBV9 combines with J gene TRBJ2-7, with 8 bases that match TRBD1. V lost 5 bases, J lost 3 bases, and 10 bases stayed unmatched. The CDR3 runs to 15 residues. Germline CDR1 is SGDLS and CDR2 is YYNGEE. The CDR3 reads CASRSRQGTYYEQYF. CDR3 bases: TGTGCCAGCAGGTCTCGACAGGGGACTTACTACGAGCAGTACTTC.

J is TRBJ1-2 and V is TRBV6-5, with 7 bases that match TRBD1. CDR1 and CDR2 (germline): MNHEY, SVGAGI. CDR3 length: 12 residues. The J segment lost 2 bases and the V segment lost 8 bases, leaving 2 bases of the junction unmatched. The CDR3 sequence is CASQGGNYGYTF. CDR3 DNA: TGTGCCAGCCAGGGGGGAAACTATGGCTACACCTTC.

The rearrangement links TRBV27 to TRBJ2-2, with 8 bases that match TRBD1. This CDR3 contains 19 residues. Germline CDR1 MNHEY, CDR2 SMNVEV (reference sequence). V was pared by 3 bases and J by 4 bases, with 16 bases of the junction left unmatched. This chain's CDR3 is CASSLRSGGSQEGTGELFF. The CDR3 region has the DNA TGTGCCAGCAGTTTGAGGTCAGGGGGCTCCCAGGAGGGCACCGGGGAGCTGTTTTTT.

The CDR3 reads CASSFEPSGDTEAFF. CDR3 nucleotides: TGTGCCAGCAGTTTTGAGCCTTCGGGTGACACTGAAGCTTTCTTT. V is TRBV6-5 and J is TRBJ1-1; no reliable D call. This CDR3 comprises 15 residues. V dropped 4 bases and J dropped 3 bases, with 15 bases sitting between them. Germline assignment: CDR1 MNHEY and CDR2 SVGAGI.

The chain has TRBV29-1 and TRBJ1-5, with D unclear. CDR1 is SQVTM and CDR2 is ANQGSEA in the germline V gene. Trimming shortened V by 0 bases and J by 7 bases, and 19 bases separated the two germline ends. The CDR3 runs to 16 residues. In DNA, the CDR3 is TGCAGCGTTGAAGATGGCGTACAAAAACGGGAACAGCCCCAGCATTTT. Its translation: CSVEDGVQKREQPQHF.

The rearrangement joins TRBV6-1 to TRBJ1-1; D not certain. Germline V gene data show CDR1 as MNHNS and CDR2 as SASEGT. This CDR3 has 14 residues. Trimming removed 8 bases at V and 2 bases at J, with 15 bases between. The CDR3 reads CASSRRGFNTEAFF. The CDR3 bases are TGTGCCAGCTCTCGCCGGGGTTTCAACACTGAAGCTTTCTTT.

This clone has only one observation. The chain joins TRBV9 to TRBJ1-1; no firm D call. The CDR3 has 15 amino acids. Trimming stripped 0 bases from V and 0 bases from J, with 9 bases between. CDR1 and CDR2 from the germline V gene are SGDLS and YYNGEE. In nucleotides, the CDR3 is TGTGCCAGCAGCGTAGCCCCCTTCCTGAACACTGAAGCTTTCTTT. Encoded protein: CASSVAPFLNTEAFF.

This clone came up once. The gene calls are TRBV13 and TRBJ2-7; possibly TRBD1 for D (6 bases). The CDR3 is made up of 14 amino acids. V was shortened by 5 bases and J by 0 bases, with 11 bases between the two germline ends. The germline V gene encodes CDR1 PRHDT and CDR2 FYEKMQ (reference sequence). The CDR3 reads CASSPRGFSYEQYF. The CDR3 DNA reads TGTGCCAGCAGCCCCAGGGGATTCTCCTACGAGCAGTACTTC.